The clone carrying this TCR beta chain was counted a single time. Antigen: not known. Regarding time point: week 47, end of study. One vaccine dose held 300 ug of mutant IDH1 20-mer peptide and came with topical imiquimod. This entry belongs to a study of a mutant IDH1 vaccine in newly diagnosed glioma. Findings and caveats of the study: Pseudoprogression apparently lacked any relation to changes in top peripheral T cell clonotypes.

This CDR3 has 15 residues. Losses at the gene ends were 3 bases for V and 4 bases for J; bases not matched to a gene: 1. The germline CDR1 and CDR2 sequences are LGHNA and YSLEER. The method was immunoSEQ multiplex PCR; TCRdb's version includes in-frame clones alone and lacks a portion of them. Of fewer than 95,000 clones listed, approximately 75% are singletons. Sequencing was performed on PBMCs, taken from a glioma patient whose treatment included an IDH1 peptide vaccine. This TCR was sampled from a man between 40 and 49 years old with glioma. The chain is built from TRBV4-3 and TRBJ2-1, with 12 bases aligning to TRBD2. This chain's CDR3 is CASSHGTSGYNEQFF. The CDR3 DNA reads as TGCGCCAGCAGCCATGGGACTAGCGGGTACAATGAGCAGTTCTTC.